A selection of T cell receptor beta chains follows, all from one sample in a study of T cell repertoires in cytomegalovirus infection. MiXCR was run by TCRdb on the reads, yielding one entry per CDR3 protein. The sample yields 600,000 to 800,000 distinct CDR3 sequences, roughly 26% seen once. Material for sequencing was CD8+ T cells from PBMCs. The source is a human donor in good health (CMV status not recorded). Some clones in this sample may be carry-over from other donors' samples. CDR3s include the opening cysteine and the closing phenylalanine or tryptophan. The D gene is left open where the match is weak. Not every row has a clone size; where given, it reads once, few, many or a size class.

clone size	V gene	J gene	D gene	CDR3 protein	CDR3 DNA
NA	TRBV9	TRBJ1-1	TRBD1	CASSVDWDREGTEAFF	TGTGCCAGCAGCGTAGACTGGGACAGGGAGGGCACTGAAGCTTTCTTT
many	TRBV7-9	TRBJ1-1	NA	CASSWGRETGGNTEAFF	TGTGCCAGCAGCTGGGGCCGGGAGACCGGAGGGAACACTGAAGCTTTCTTT
few	TRBV6-2/TRBV6-3	TRBJ1-2	NA	CASSYLGGHDYGYTF	TGTGCCAGCAGTTACCTCGGGGGTCACGACTATGGCTACACCTTC
NA	TRBV5-1	TRBJ2-5	TRBD2	CASRASGGAGETQYF	TGCGCCAGCAGGGCCTCGGGGGGGGCCGGAGAGACCCAGTACTTC
many	TRBV7-2	TRBJ2-7	NA	CASSYSSPLREQYF	TGTGCCAGCAGCTATTCTAGCCCGCTCAGGGAGCAGTACTTC
NA	TRBV7-9	TRBJ2-1	NA	CASSLPLDTYEQFF	TGTGCCAGCAGCTTACCCCTGGACACGTATGAGCAGTTCTTC
NA	TRBV24-1	TRBJ1-1	NA	CATSGLGGSSTEAFF	TGTGCCACCAGTGGCCTGGGGGGAAGCTCCACTGAAGCTTTCTTT
many	TRBV7-9	TRBJ1-2	NA	CASSLVAEDVGYGYTF	TGTGCCAGCAGCTTAGTCGCCGAGGATGTCGGCTATGGCTACACCTTC
NA	TRBV4-1	TRBJ2-2	NA	CASNQARIGLRTENTGELFF	TGCGCCAGCAACCAAGCGAGGATAGGGTTGAGGACAGAGAACACCGGGGAGCTGTTTTTT
NA	TRBV4-2	TRBJ2-2	TRBD2	CASSQAGSGTRRTGELFF	TGTGCCAGCAGCCAGGCCGGTTCCGGGACTAGACGCACCGGGGAGCTGTTTTTT
NA	TRBV7-9	TRBJ1-4	NA	CASSRAQATNEKLFF	TGTGCCAGCAGTCGGGCCCAGGCAACTAATGAAAAACTGTTTTTT
few	TRBV10-3	TRBJ2-6	NA	CAIRTKGRTSGANVLTF	TGTGCCATCAGGACGAAGGGACGAACGTCTGGGGCCAACGTCCTGACTTTC
NA	TRBV6-1	TRBJ2-5	NA	CASSPRGEKETQYF	TGTGCCAGCAGTCCCCGTGGAGAAAAAGAGACCCAGTACTTC
few	TRBV15	TRBJ2-1	NA	CATSRDVISYNEQFF	TGTGCCACCAGCAGAGATGTCATCTCCTACAATGAGCAGTTCTTC
few	TRBV20-1	TRBJ2-1	TRBD2	CSARERPLAGRSYNEQFF	TGCAGTGCTAGAGAAAGACCTTTAGCGGGGCGCTCCTACAATGAGCAGTTCTTC
few	TRBV4-2	TRBJ2-3	TRBD2	CASNSGGKDTQYF	TGTGCCAGCAATAGCGGGGGGAAAGATACGCAGTATTTT
few	TRBV19	TRBJ2-4	NA	CASSTPGVPGEYF	TGTGCCAGTAGTACCCCGGGGGTGCCTGGGGAGTACTTC
few	TRBV24-1	TRBJ1-2	NA	CATSPGGGYGYTF	TGTGCCACCAGCCCCGGGGGGGGCTATGGCTACACCTTC
many	TRBV4-1	TRBJ2-1	TRBD1	CASSQGGQGQFF	TGCGCCAGCAGCCAGGGAGGACAGGGTCAGTTCTTC
many	TRBV7-2	TRBJ1-6	TRBD1	CASSQGDRRYSPLHF	TGTGCCAGCAGCCAAGGGGACAGGCGCTATTCACCCCTCCACTTT
NA	TRBV13	TRBJ2-2	NA	CASSPEGAHTGELFF	TGTGCCAGCAGCCCAGAAGGGGCCCACACCGGGGAGCTGTTTTTT
many	TRBV12-3/TRBV12-4	TRBJ1-5	TRBD1	CASSLWDRIGNQPQHF	TGTGCCAGCAGTTTATGGGACAGGATTGGGAATCAGCCCCAGCATTTT
many	TRBV7-6	TRBJ2-7	TRBD1	CASSSTGDYEQYF	TGTGCCAGCAGCTCGACAGGGGACTACGAGCAGTACTTC
NA	TRBV29-1	TRBJ1-2	NA	CSVEDRVGRQLGYTF	TGCAGCGTTGAAGATCGGGTCGGGAGGCAACTCGGCTACACCTTC
few	TRBV14	TRBJ2-7	NA	CASSQGSRRGLYEQYF	TGTGCCAGCAGCCAAGGATCCAGGCGGGGGCTATACGAGCAGTACTTC
NA	TRBV6-5	TRBJ1-5	NA	CATGLPGNQPQHF	TGTGCCACCGGACTGCCAGGTAATCAGCCCCAGCATTTT
few	TRBV2	TRBJ2-5	NA	CASSRGQIQETQYF	TGTGCCAGCAGTCGTGGACAGATCCAAGAGACCCAGTACTTC
few	TRBV10-3	TRBJ1-1	TRBD1	CAISAITTGTGGIYTEAFF	TGTGCCATCAGCGCGATAACAACCGGGACAGGGGGCATTTACACTGAAGCTTTCTTT
few	TRBV12-3/TRBV12-4	TRBJ1-5	TRBD1	CASSWDSGQGSLSQPQHF	TGTGCCAGCAGTTGGGACAGCGGGCAGGGCAGTCTAAGTCAGCCCCAGCATTTT
NA	TRBV14	TRBJ2-1	NA	CASSQDHRVYNEQFF	TGTGCCAGCAGCCAAGATCACCGGGTGTACAATGAGCAGTTCTTC
NA	TRBV6-2/TRBV6-3	TRBJ2-1	NA	CASSPPDGEQFF	TGTGCCAGCAGCCCTCCGGACGGTGAGCAGTTCTTC
NA	TRBV7-9	TRBJ2-7	TRBD1	CASSPGTGSRSYEQYF	TGTGCCAGCAGCCCCGGGACAGGGAGCCGCTCCTACGAGCAGTACTTC
few	TRBV12-3/TRBV12-4	TRBJ1-2	NA	CASSFTVDDFYGYTF	TGTGCCAGCAGTTTTACAGTGGACGACTTTTATGGCTACACCTTC
NA	TRBV27	TRBJ2-2	NA	CASSFTSYNTGVLFF	TGTGCCAGCAGTTTTACTAGCTATAACACCGGGGTGCTGTTTTTT
few	TRBV6-5	TRBJ2-2	NA	CASSYSFGAQIMAGELFF	TGTGCCAGCAGTTACTCGTTTGGTGCACAGATTATGGCCGGGGAGCTGTTTTTT
NA	TRBV6-2/TRBV6-3	TRBJ2-3	TRBD2	CASSQRPLTSGGTTDTQYF	TGTGCCAGCAGTCAGCGACCCCTCACTAGCGGGGGAACCACAGATACGCAGTATTTT